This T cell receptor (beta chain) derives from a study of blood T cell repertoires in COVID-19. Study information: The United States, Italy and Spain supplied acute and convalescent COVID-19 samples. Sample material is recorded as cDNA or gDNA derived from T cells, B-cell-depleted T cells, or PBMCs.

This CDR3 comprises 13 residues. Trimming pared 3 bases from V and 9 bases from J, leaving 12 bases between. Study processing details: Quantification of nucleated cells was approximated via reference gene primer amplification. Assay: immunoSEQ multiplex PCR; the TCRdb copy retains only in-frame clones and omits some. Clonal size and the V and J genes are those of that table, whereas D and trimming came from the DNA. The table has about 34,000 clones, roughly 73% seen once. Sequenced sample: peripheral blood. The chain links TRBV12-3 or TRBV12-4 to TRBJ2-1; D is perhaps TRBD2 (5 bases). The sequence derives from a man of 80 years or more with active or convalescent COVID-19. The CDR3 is CASSLVRAGEQFF. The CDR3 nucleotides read TGTGCCAGCAGTTTGGTTCGGGCGGGTGAGCAGTTCTTC.